Reported below is one TCR beta chain. In germline, CDR1 is MNHNY, CDR2 SVGAGI (reference sequence). CDR3 length equals 13 residues. Trimming cost V 5 bases and J 9 bases, with 14 bases left between them. The data belong to a study of blood T cell repertoires in COVID-19. Sequenced by immunoSEQ multiplex PCR; TCRdb stores in-frame clones only, minus some. The sample records 45,000 or so clones, roughly 88% being singletons. The TCR sequence derives from a woman in her fifties or sixties with acute or convalescent COVID-19. The chain combines TRBV6-6 with TRBJ2-1; D unclear. The sequencing sample was made of peripheral blood. For the CDR3, the DNA is TGTGCCAGCAGTGACACAGTGGTCATTGAGCAGTTCTTC. It yields the protein CASSDTVVIEQFF.